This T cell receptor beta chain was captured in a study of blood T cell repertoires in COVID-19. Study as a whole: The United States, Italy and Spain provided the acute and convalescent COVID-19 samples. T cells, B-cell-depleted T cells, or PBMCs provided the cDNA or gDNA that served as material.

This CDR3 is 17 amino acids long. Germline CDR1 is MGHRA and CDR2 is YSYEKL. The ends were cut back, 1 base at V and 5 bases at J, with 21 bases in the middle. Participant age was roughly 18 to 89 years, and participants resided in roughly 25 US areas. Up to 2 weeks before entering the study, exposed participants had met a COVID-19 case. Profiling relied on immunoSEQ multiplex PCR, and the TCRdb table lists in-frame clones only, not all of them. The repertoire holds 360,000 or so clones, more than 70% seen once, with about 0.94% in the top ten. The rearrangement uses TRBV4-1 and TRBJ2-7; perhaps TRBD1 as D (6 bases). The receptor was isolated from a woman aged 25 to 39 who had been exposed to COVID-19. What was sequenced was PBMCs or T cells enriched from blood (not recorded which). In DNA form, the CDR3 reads TGCGCCAGCAGCCAAGCCGCCGGGACAAAGGTGGCCAACGAGCAGTACTTC. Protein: CASSQAAGTKVANEQYF.